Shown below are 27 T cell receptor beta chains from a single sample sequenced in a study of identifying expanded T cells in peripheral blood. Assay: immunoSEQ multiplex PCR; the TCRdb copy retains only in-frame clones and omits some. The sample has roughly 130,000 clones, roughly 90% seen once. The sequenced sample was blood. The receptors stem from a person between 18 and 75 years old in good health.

In nucleotides, the CDR3 is TGTGCCAGCAACCTGCCAGGGGGCTACAATGAGCAGTTCTTC. Protein product: CASNLPGGYNEQFF. The chain joins TRBV28 to TRBJ2-1, with 7 bases matching TRBD1. Trimming cost V 7 bases and J 3 bases; bases outside gene matches: 6. The germline V gene has CDR1 MDHEN and CDR2 SYDVKM. The CDR3 length is 14 residues.

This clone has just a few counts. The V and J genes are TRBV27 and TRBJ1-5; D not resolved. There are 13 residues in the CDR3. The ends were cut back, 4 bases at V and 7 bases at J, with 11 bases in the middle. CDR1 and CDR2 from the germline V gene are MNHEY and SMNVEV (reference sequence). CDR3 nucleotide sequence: TGTGCCAGCAGTTGGGCAGCGGGGCAGCCCCAGCATTTT. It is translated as CASSWAAGQPQHF.

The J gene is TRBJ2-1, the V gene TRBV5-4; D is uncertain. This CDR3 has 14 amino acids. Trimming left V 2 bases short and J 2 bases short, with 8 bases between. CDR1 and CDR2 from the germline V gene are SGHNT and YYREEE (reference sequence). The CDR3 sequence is CASSLATPYNEQFF. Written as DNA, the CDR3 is TGTGCCAGCAGCTTAGCCACTCCCTACAATGAGCAGTTCTTC.

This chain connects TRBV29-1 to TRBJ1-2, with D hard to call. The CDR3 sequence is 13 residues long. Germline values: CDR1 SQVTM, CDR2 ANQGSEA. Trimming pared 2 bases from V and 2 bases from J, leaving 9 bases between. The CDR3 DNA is TGCAGCGTTGAAAATCCTCAGAACTATGGCTACACCTTC. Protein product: CSVENPQNYGYTF. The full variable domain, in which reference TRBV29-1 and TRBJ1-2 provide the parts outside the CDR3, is SAVISQKPSRDICQRGTSLTIQCQVDSQVTMMFWYRQQPGQSLTLIATANQGSEATYESGFVIDKFPISRPNLTFSTLTVSNMSPEDSSIYLCSVENPQNYGYTFGSGTRLTVV.

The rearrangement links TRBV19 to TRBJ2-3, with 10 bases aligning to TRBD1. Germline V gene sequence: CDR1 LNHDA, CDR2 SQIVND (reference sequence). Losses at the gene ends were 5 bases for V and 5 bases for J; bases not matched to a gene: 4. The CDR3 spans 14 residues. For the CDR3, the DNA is TGTGCCAGTAGTCCCTGGGACAGGGGAGATACGCAGTATTTT. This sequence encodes CASSPWDRGDTQYF.

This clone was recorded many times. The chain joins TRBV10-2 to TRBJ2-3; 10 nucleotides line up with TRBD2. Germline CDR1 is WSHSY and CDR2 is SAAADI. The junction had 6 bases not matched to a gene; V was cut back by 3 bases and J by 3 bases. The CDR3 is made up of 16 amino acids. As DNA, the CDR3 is TGCGCCAGCAGTGACCCAGCGGGAGGGGCAACAGATACGCAGTATTTT. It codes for CASSDPAGGATDTQYF.

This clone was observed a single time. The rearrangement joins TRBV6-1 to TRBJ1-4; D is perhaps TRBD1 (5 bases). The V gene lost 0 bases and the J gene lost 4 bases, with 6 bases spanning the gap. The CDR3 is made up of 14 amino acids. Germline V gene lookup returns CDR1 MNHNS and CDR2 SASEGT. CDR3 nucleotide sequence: TGTGCCAGCAGTGAAGCGGGGGGTAATGAAAAACTGTTTTTT. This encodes CASSEAGGNEKLFF.

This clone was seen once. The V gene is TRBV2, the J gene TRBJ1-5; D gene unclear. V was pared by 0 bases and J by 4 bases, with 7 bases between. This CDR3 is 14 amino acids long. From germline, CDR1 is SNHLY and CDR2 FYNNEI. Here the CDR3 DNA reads TGTGCCAGCAGTGAAGCCTTGAAGAATCAGCCCCAGCATTTT. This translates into CASSEALKNQPQHF.

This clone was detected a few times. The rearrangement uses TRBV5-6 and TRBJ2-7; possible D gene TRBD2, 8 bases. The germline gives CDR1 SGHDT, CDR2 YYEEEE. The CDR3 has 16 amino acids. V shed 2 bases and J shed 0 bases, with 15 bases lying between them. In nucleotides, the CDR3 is TGTGCCAGCAGCTTTCCGGGGGGGACAGTCTCCTACGAGCAGTACTTC. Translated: CASSFPGGTVSYEQYF.

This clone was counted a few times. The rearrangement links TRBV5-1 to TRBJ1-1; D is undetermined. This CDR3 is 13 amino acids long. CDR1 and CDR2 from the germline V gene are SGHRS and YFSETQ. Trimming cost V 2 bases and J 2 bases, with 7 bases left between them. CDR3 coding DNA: TGCGCCAGCAGCTTTACCGGTAACACTGAAGCTTTCTTT. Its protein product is CASSFTGNTEAFF.

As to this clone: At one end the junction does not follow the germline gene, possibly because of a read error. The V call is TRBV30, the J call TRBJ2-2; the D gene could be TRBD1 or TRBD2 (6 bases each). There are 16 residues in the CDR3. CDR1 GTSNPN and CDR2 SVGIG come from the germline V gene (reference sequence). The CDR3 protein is CAWGEDNQQGNRGAVF. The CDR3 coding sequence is TGTGCCTGGGGGGAGGATAATCAACAGGGAAACCGGGGAGCTGTTTTT.

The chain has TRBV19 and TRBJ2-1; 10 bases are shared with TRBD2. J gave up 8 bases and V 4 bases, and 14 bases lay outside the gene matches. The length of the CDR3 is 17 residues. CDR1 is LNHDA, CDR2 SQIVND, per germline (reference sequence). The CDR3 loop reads CASSTSEREGRWYEQFF. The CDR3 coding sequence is TGTGCCAGTAGTACTTCGGAGCGGGAGGGCCGTTGGTATGAGCAGTTCTTC. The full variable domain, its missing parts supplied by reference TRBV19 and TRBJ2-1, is DGGITQSPKYLFRKEGQNVTLSCEQNLNHDAMYWYRQDPGQGLRLIYYSQIVNDFQKGDIAEGYSVSREKKESFPLTVTSAQKNPTAFYLCASSTSEREGRWYEQFFGPGTRLTVL.

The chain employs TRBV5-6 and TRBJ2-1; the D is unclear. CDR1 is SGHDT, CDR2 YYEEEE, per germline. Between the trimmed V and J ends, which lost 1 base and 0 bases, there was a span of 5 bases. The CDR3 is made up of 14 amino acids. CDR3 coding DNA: TGTGCCAGCAGCTTGACAGTCTCCTACAATGAGCAGTTCTTC. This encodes CASSLTVSYNEQFF.

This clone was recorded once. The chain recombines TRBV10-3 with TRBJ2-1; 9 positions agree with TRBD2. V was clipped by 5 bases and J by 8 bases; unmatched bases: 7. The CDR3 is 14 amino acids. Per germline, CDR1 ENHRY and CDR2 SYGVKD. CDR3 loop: CAISPAGGVDEQFF. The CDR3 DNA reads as TGTGCCATCAGTCCAGCGGGAGGAGTTGATGAGCAGTTCTTC.

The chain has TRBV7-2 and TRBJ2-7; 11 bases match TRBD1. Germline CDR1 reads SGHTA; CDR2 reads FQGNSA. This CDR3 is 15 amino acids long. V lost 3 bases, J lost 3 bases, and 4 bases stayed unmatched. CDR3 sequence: CASSFGQGAVYEQYF. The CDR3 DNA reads TGTGCCAGCAGCTTCGGACAGGGGGCGGTCTACGAGCAGTACTTC.

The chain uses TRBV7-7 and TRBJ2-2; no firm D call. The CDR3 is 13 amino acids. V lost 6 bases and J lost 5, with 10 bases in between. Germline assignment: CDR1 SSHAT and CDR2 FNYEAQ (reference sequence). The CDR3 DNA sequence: TGTGCCAGCAGACCCCATGGAACCGGGGAGCTGTTTTTT. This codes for CASRPHGTGELFF.

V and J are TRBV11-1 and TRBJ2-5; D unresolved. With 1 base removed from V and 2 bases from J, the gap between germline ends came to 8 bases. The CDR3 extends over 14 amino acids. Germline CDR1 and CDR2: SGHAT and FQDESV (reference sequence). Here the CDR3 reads CASSLGARQETQYF. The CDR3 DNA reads TGTGCCAGCAGCTTAGGGGCTAGACAAGAGACCCAGTACTTC.

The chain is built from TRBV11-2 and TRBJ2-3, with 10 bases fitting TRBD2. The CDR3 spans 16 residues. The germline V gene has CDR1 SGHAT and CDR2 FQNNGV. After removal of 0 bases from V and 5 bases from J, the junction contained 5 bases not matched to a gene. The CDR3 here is CASSLDRSSGRDTQYF. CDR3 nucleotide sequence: TGTGCCAGCAGCTTAGATCGATCTAGCGGGAGAGATACGCAGTATTTT.

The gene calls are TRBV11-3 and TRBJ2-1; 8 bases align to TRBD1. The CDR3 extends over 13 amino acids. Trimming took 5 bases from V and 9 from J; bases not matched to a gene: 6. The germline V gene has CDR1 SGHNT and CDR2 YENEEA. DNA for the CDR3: TGTGCCAGCAGCATGGACAGGGCGAGTGAGCAGTTCTTC. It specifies CASSMDRASEQFF.

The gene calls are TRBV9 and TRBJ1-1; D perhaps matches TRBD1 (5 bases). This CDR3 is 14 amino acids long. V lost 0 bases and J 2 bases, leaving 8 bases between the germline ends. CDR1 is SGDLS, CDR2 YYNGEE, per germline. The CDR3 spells CASSVEQVNTEAFF. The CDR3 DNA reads TGTGCCAGCAGCGTAGAACAGGTTAACACTGAAGCTTTCTTT.

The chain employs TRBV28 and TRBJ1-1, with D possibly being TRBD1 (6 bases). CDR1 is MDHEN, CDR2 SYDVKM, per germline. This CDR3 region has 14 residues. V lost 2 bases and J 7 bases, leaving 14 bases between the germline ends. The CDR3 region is CASSLSPRTVEAFF. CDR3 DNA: TGTGCCAGCAGTTTAAGCCCCCGGACAGTTGAAGCTTTCTTT.

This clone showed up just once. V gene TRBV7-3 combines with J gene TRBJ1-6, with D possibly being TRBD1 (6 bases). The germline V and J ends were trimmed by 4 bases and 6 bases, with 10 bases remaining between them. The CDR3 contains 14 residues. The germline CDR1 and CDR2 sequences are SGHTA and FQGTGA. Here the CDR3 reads CASSSQGVNSPLHF. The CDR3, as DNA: TGTGCCAGCAGCTCACAGGGCGTTAATTCACCCCTCCACTTT. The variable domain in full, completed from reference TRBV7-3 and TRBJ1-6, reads GAGVSQTPSNKVTEKGKYVELRCDPISGHTALYWYRQSLGQGPEFLIYFQGTGAADDSGLPNDRFFAVRPEGSVSTLKIQRTERGDSAVYLCASSSQGVNSPLHFGNGTRLTVT.

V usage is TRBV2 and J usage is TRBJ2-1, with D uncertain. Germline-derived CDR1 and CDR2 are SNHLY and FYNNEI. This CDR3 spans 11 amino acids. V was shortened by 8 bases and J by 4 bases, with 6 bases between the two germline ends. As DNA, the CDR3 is TGTGCCAGCGAAGGATACAATGAGCAGTTCTTC. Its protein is CASEGYNEQFF.

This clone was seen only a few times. The CDR3 spells CASSLGNQETQYF. Written as DNA, the CDR3 is TGTGCCAGCAGCTTAGGGAACCAAGAGACCCAGTACTTC. This chain uses TRBV7-8 with TRBJ2-5, with no clear D. The V end was cut by 1 base, the J end by 0 bases, with 3 bases between. The CDR3 extends over 13 amino acids. Germline CDR1 and CDR2: SGHVS and FQNEAQ.

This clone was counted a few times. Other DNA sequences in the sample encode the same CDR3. CDR3 nucleotides: TGTGCCAGCAGTGGGGGTGCGGGGGAGACCCAGTACTTC. It yields the protein CASSGGAGETQYF. V gene TRBV2 combines with J gene TRBJ2-5; a possible D gene is TRBD2 (6 bases). The CDR3 is 13 residues long. Germline V lookup: CDR1 SNHLY, CDR2 FYNNEI. Trimming shortened V by 4 bases and J by 5 bases, and 11 bases separated the two germline ends.

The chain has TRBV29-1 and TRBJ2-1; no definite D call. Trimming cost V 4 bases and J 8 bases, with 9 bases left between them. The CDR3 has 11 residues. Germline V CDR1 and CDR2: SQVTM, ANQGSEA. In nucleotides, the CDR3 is TGCAGCGTTGTTAAAGAGTATGAGCAGTTCTTC. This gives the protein CSVVKEYEQFF.

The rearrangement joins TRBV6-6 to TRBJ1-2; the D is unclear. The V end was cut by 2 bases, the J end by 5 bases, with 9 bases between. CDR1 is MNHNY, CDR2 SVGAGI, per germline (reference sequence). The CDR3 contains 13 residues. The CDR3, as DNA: TGTGCCAGCAGTTACGGGCAGGTTTATGGCTACACCTTC. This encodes CASSYGQVYGYTF.